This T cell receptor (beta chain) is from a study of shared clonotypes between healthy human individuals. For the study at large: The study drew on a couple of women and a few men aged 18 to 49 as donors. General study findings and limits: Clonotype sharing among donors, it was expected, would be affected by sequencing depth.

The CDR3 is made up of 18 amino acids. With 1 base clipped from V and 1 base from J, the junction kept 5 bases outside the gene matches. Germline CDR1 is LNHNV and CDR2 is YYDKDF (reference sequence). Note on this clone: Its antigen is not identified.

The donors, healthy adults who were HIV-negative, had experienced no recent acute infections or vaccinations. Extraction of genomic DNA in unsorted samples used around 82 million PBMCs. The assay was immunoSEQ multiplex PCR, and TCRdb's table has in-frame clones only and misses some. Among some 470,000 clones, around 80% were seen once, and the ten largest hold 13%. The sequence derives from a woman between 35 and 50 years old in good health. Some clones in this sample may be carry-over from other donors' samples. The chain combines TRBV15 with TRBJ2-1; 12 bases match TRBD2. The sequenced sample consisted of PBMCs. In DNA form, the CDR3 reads TGTGCCACCAGCAGAGGAGGACTAGCGGGATTGTCCTACAATGAGCAGTTCTTC. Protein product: CATSRGGLAGLSYNEQFF.